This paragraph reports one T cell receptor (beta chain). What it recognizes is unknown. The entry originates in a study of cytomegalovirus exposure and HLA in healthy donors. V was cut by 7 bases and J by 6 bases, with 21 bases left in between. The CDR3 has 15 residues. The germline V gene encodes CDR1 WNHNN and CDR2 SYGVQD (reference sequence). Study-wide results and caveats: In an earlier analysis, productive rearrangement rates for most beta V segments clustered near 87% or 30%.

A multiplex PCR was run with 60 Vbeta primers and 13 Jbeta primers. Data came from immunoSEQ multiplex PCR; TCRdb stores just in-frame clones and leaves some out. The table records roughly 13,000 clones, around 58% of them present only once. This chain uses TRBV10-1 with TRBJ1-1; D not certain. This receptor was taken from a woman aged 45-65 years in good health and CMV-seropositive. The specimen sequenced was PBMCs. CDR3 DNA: TGCGCCAGCATCACCCCCGACTTAGGTGCGGCTGAAGCTTTCTTT. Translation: CASITPDLGAAEAFF.